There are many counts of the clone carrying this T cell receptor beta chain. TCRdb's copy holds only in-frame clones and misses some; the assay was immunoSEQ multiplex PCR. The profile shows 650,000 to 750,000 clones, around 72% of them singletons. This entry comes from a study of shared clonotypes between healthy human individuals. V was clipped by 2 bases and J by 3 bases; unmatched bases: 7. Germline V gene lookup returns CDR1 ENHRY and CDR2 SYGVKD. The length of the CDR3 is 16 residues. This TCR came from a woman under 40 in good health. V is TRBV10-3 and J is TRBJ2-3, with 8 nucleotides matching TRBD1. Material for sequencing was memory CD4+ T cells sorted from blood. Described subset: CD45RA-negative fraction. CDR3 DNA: TGTGCCATCAGTGAGGTGGGAGGACAGGGAACAGATACGCAGTATTTT. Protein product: CAISEVGGQGTDTQYF.